The 3 T cell receptor beta chains listed next were all sequenced from one sample in a study of shared clonotypes between healthy human individuals. Libraries were prepared by immunoSEQ multiplex PCR; TCRdb keeps only in-frame clonotypes and omits some of them. Of fewer than 650,000 clones in the sample, around 80% were seen once. The sample taken for sequencing was PBMCs. These receptors all stem from a woman in her thirties or forties in good health. Some clones in this sample may be carry-over from other donors' samples.

This chain connects TRBV7-3 to TRBJ2-1, with 12 bases matching TRBD2. The ends lost 5 bases at V and 10 bases at J; junction bases unmatched: 3. The CDR3 is made up of 13 amino acids. CDR1 is SGHTA and CDR2 is FQGTGA in the germline V gene. The CDR3 protein is CASSPTSGREQFF. In DNA, the CDR3 is TGTGCCAGCAGCCCAACTAGCGGGAGGGAGCAGTTCTTC.

The chain uses TRBV10-1 and TRBJ2-5; D gene ambiguous. Germline loops: CDR1 WNHNN, CDR2 SYGVQD (reference sequence). The CDR3 sequence is 13 residues long. V gave up 4 bases and J gave up 1 base, with 7 bases separating them. The CDR3 region is CASSAQFQETQYF. The CDR3 DNA sequence: TGCGCCAGCAGTGCACAGTTCCAAGAGACCCAGTACTTC.

This clone has a single count. V and J are TRBV10-3 and TRBJ1-3; D gene unclear. Germline-derived CDR1 and CDR2 are ENHRY and SYGVKD. Trimming pared 0 bases from V and 0 bases from J, leaving 9 bases between. This CDR3 comprises 16 residues. The CDR3 protein is CAISESAAISGNTIYF. The CDR3 bases are TGTGCCATCAGTGAGTCCGCGGCGATCTCTGGAAACACCATATATTTT.